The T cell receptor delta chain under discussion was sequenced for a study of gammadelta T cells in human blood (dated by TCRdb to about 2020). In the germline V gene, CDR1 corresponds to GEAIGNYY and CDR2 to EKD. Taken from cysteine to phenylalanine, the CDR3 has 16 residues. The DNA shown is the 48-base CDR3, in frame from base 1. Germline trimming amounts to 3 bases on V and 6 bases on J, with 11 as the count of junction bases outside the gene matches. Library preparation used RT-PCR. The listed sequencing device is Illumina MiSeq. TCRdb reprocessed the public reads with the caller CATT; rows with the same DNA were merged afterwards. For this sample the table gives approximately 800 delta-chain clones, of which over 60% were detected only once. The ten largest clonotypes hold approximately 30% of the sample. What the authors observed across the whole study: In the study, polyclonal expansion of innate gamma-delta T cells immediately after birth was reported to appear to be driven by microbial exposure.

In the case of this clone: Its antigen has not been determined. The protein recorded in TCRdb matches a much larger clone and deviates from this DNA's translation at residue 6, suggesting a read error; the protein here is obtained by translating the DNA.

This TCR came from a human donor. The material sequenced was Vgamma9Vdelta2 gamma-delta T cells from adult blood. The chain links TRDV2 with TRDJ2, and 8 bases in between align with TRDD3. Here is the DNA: TGTGCCTGTGACCCACCGGGGGATAGGAGGGCAGCACAACTCTTCTTT. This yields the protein CACDPPGDRRAAQLFF.